The rows below give T cell receptor beta chains drawn from one sample of a study of blood T cell repertoires in COVID-19. Profiling relied on immunoSEQ multiplex PCR, and the TCRdb table lists in-frame clones only, not all of them. The data hold approximately 290,000 clones, with about 89% observed a single time. The sequencing input was peripheral blood. These receptors all stem from a man aged 30 to 39 with acute or convalescent COVID-19. Each CDR3 is given with its conserved first and last residue.

j_gene | v_gene | CDR3aa
TRBJ1-1 | TRBV30 | CAWSTLQGHTEAFF
TRBJ2-5 | TRBV4-1 | CASSRGLAGRIQETQYF
TRBJ1-4 | TRBV21-1 | CASSSQGQGFAGEKLFF
TRBJ1-1 | TRBV27 | CASSLGSGNTEAFF
TRBJ2-1 | TRBV12-5 | CASGLVLTSGRVSYNEQFF
TRBJ2-7 | TRBV4-1 | CASPAPQGTLISYEQYF
TRBJ1-4 | TRBV6-1 | CASSYGEKLFF
TRBJ1-6 | TRBV28 | CASGAEGFRVTSPLHF
TRBJ1-3 | TRBV6-1 | CASSDRLRPSSGNTIYF
TRBJ1-5 | TRBV19 | CASSIKRSNQPQHF